The 10 T cell receptor beta chains given below trace back to one sample, sequenced in a study of T cells in women clearing cervical HPV infection. Profiled with immunoSEQ multiplex PCR; TCRdb holds only in-frame clones, not every one. Its listing shows under 40,000 clones. What was sequenced was blood buffy coat. These TCRs come from a woman between 18 and 70 years old with a cervical HPV16 infection that either progressed to CIN3+ or cleared (not recorded which).

Comments on this clone: The read falls 3 residues short of the CDR3 end, and the missing part is taken from the germline J gene. The genes are TRBV7-8 and TRBJ1-6, with D perhaps matching TRBD1 (5 bases). The V end lost 1 base, the J end lost 7 bases, and 8 bases lay between the germline ends. The CDR3 is 14 residues long. CDR1 and CDR2 (germline): SGHVS, FQNEAQ. The CDR3 is CASSLGQTNSPLHF. CDR3 DNA, as far as it was read: TGTGCCAGCAGCTTAGGACAGACAAATTCACCC.

As for this clone: The read halts 3 residues ahead of the CDR3 end, with the missing end drawn from the germline J gene. The chain is built from TRBV2 and TRBJ2-1, with D possibly being TRBD2 (5 bases). Trimming removed 0 bases at V and 9 bases at J, with 12 bases between. Per the germline V gene, CDR1 is SNHLY and CDR2 is FYNNEI. The CDR3 is 14 residues long. CDR3 in amino acids: CASSEAPLATEQFF. The CDR3 bases that were read are TGTGCCAGCAGTGAAGCTCCGCTAGCTACTGAG.

This CDR3 is CASSLGTALYDYTF. Partial CDR3 DNA: TGTGCCAGCAGCTTGGGGACAGCACTCTACGAC. The chain uses TRBV7-9 and TRBJ1-2; TRBD1 agrees at 7 bases. With the read ending 3 residues before the CDR3 end, the germline J gene is used to fill in that end. Per germline, CDR1 SEHNR and CDR2 FQNEAQ (reference sequence). CDR3 length: 14 amino acids.

By frequency, this clone registers medium-sized. The chain's CDR3 is CASSIPAGGDQPQHF. The sequenced CDR3 bases are TGTGCCAGTAGTATTCCTGCAGGGGGTGATCAGCCC. This rearrangement joins TRBV19 to TRBJ1-5, with 7 bases identical to TRBD1. The read ends 3 residues early relative to the CDR3; the germline J gene fills the gap. V dropped 3 bases and J dropped 5; count of bases not matched to a gene: 7. CDR3 size: 15 residues. Germline V gene lookup returns CDR1 LNHDA and CDR2 SQIVND (reference sequence).

To note about this clone: The read terminates 3 residues ahead of where the CDR3 ends, so the germline J gene completes it. The V and J genes are TRBV6-4 and TRBJ2-3; 8 positions agree with TRBD2. Germline V gene data show CDR1 as MRHNA and CDR2 as SNTAGT. The CDR3 is 15 residues long. The V segment lost 3 bases and the J segment 2 bases; nucleotides outside the gene matches: 4. The sequenced CDR3 bases are TGTGCCAGCAGTGAATCAGCGGGGGCCACAGATACG. Protein: CASSESAGATDT. The full-length CDR3 reads as CASSESAGATDTQYF.

A note on this clone: The read terminates 3 residues ahead of where the CDR3 ends, so the germline J gene completes it. The rearrangement joins TRBV4-2 to TRBJ2-2; 8 nucleotides line up with TRBD2. The junction had 5 bases not matched to a gene; V was cut back by 1 base and J by 7 bases. The CDR3 covers 15 residues. Per germline, CDR1 LGHNA and CDR2 YNFKEQ. CDR3 residues: CASSQGLANGGELFF. The CDR3 bases that were read are TGTGCCAGCAGCCAAGGACTAGCGAACGGCGGGGAG.

To note about this clone: The CDR3 extends 3 residues past the end of the read, so its final part is completed from the germline J gene. The rearrangement uses TRBV5-1 and TRBJ1-6, with D maybe TRBD1 (6 bases). CDR3 length: 14 residues. V shed 4 bases and J shed 4 bases, with 9 bases lying between them. CDR1 SGHRS and CDR2 YFSETQ come from the germline V gene. The CDR3 protein is CASSLGQYNSPLHF. The sequenced CDR3 bases are TGCGCCAGCAGCCTAGGACAGTATAATTCACCC.

On this clone itself: The read finishes 3 residues shy of the CDR3 end, and the germline J gene is used to complete it. The V call is TRBV2, the J call TRBJ2-2; 11 positions agree with TRBD2. V trimming: 2 bases; J trimming: 4 bases; junction bases outside the gene matches: 9. This CDR3 region has 18 residues. From germline, CDR1 is SNHLY and CDR2 FYNNEI. Incomplete CDR3 DNA: TGTGCCAGCAGTGAAAGGACTAGCGGGCAGAGCCCCACCGGGGAG. Its protein is CASSERTSGQSPTGE. The full CDR3 is CASSERTSGQSPTGELFF.

Worth noting for this clone: The read stops 3 residues short of the end of the CDR3; the missing end is completed from the germline J gene. The chain employs TRBV20-1 and TRBJ1-5; TRBD1 aligns across 7 bases. The CDR3 runs 14 residues. Germline V gene lookup returns CDR1 DFQATT and CDR2 SNEGSKA (reference sequence). V shed 4 bases, J shed 2 bases, and the junction held 5 bases outside the gene matches. The CDR3 protein is CSANRGLGNQPQHF. The DNA read from the CDR3 is TGCAGTGCTAACAGGGGATTAGGCAATCAGCCC.

Details on this clone: The read finishes 3 residues shy of the CDR3 end, and the germline J gene is used to complete it. This chain links TRBV29-1 with TRBJ1-5; 7 bases fit TRBD1. The ends lost 4 bases at V and 6 bases at J; junction bases unmatched: 9. The CDR3 is made up of 14 amino acids. Germline V gene sequence: CDR1 SQVTM, CDR2 ANQGSEA. The part of the CDR3 DNA that was read is TGCAGCGTTGCGACAGGGACTGGCGCTCAGCCC. It is translated as CSVATGTGAQP. The full CDR3 is CSVATGTGAQPQHF. Based on the CDR3 plus reference TRBV29-1 and TRBJ1-5, the full variable domain is SAVISQKPSRDICQRGTSLTIQCQVDSQVTMMFWYRQQPGQSLTLIATANQGSEATYESGFVIDKFPISRPNLTFSTLTVSNMSPEDSSIYLCSVATGTGAQPQHFGDGTRLSIL.